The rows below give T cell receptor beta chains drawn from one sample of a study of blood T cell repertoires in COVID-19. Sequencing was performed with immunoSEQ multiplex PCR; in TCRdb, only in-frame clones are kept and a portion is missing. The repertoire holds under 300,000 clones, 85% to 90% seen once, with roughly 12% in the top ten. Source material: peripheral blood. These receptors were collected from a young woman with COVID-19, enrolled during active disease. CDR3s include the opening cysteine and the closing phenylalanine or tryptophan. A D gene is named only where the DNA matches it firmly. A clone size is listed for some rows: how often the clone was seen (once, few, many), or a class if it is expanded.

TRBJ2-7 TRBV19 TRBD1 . CASRPGQQTYEQYF TGTGCCAGTAGGCCGGGACAGCAAACCTACGAGCAGTACTTC
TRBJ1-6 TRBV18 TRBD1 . CASSPRRDREYNSPLHF TGTGCCAGCTCACCACGCCGGGACAGGGAGTATAATTCACCCCTCCACTTT
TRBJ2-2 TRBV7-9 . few CASSSGTGELFF TGTGCCAGCAGCTCCGGCACCGGGGAGCTGTTTTTT
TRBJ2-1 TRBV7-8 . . CASSRTNYNEQFF TGTGCCAGCAGCCGGACAAACTACAATGAGCAGTTCTTC
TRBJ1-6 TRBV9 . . CASQYRPYNSPLHF TGTGCCAGCCAGTACAGGCCCTATAATTCACCCCTCCACTTT
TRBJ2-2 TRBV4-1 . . CASSQEIILTGELFF TGCGCCAGCAGCCAAGAAATTATCCTCACCGGGGAGCTGTTTTTT
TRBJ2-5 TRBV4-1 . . CASSLGTLPLETQYF TGCGCCAGCAGCCTGGGGACTCTACCGCTGGAGACCCAGTACTTC
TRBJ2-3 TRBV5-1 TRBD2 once CASSQPLAGEDTQYF TGCGCCAGCAGCCAGCCACTAGCGGGGGAAGATACGCAGTATTTT
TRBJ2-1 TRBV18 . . CASSPPFRNEQFF TGTGCCAGCTCACCACCCTTCAGAAATGAGCAGTTCTTC
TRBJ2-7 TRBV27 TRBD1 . CASSLPGTGLWEQYF TGTGCCAGCAGTTTACCTGGGACAGGGCTTTGGGAGCAGTACTTC
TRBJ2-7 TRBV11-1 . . CASSRTTQPYEQYF TGTGCCAGCAGCCGAACGACACAACCCTACGAGCAGTACTTC
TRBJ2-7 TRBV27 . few CASSLVSSYEQYF TGTGCCAGCAGTTTAGTTAGCTCCTACGAGCAGTACTTC
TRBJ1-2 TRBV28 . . CASSFPTGGYGYTF TGTGCCAGCAGTTTCCCCACGGGGGGCTATGGCTACACCTTC
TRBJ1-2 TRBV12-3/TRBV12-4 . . CASSTTTGFGYTF TGTGCCAGCAGTACCACCACAGGGTTTGGCTACACCTTC
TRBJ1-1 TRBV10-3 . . CAISESAGWNTEAFF TGTGCCATCAGTGAGTCGGCAGGGTGGAACACTGAAGCTTTCTTT
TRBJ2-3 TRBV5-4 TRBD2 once CASSPRLAGGPTDTQYF TGTGCCAGCAGCCCCCGGCTAGCGGGGGGGCCTACAGATACGCAGTATTTT
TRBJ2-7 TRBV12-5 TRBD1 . CASALDRGGYEQYF TGTGCTAGTGCCCTAGACAGGGGGGGTTACGAGCAGTACTTC
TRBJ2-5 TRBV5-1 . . CASSIGQQETQYF TGCGCCAGCAGCATAGGACAGCAAGAGACCCAGTACTTC
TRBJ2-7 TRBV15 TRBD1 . CATSRQRGQGWYEQYF TGTGCCACCAGCAGACAGAGGGGACAGGGTTGGTACGAGCAGTACTTC
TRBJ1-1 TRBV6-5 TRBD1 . CASSRQGTLNTEAFF TGTGCCAGCAGCAGACAGGGGACCTTGAACACTGAAGCTTTCTTT
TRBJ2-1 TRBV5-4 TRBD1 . CASSPPGTAYNEQFF TGTGCCAGCAGCCCGCCCGGGACAGCTTACAATGAGCAGTTCTTC
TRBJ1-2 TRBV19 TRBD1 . CASRELRTGGDYGYTF TGTGCCAGTAGGGAACTTAGGACAGGGGGCGATTATGGCTACACCTTC
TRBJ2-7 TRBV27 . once CASSGLSNEQYF TGTGCCAGCTCCGGACTATCTAACGAGCAGTACTTC
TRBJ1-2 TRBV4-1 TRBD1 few CASSHNRQGEGTRYGYTF TGCGCCAGCAGCCATAACCGACAGGGTGAAGGGACTAGATATGGCTACACCTTC
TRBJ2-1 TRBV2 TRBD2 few CASLPTSGGYNEQFF TGTGCCAGCTTGCCGACTAGCGGGGGGTACAATGAGCAGTTCTTC
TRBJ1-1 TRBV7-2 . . CASSLDSFGRMNTEAFF TGTGCCAGCAGCTTAGATTCATTTGGGAGAATGAACACTGAAGCTTTCTTT
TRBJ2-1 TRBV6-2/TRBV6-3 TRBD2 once CASSTDVRGGRNEQFF TGTGCCAGCAGTACGGATGTGCGGGGGGGCCGAAATGAGCAGTTCTTC
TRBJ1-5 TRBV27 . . CASHRDGGGNQPQHF TGTGCCAGTCACAGGGATGGAGGCGGGAATCAGCCCCAGCATTTT
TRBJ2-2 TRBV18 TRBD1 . CASSPLTGGTGELFF TGTGCCAGCTCACCATTGACAGGGGGAACCGGGGAGCTGTTTTTT
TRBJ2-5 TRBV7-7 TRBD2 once CASSLGSGGGQETQYF TGTGCCAGCAGCTTAGGGAGCGGGGGTGGCCAAGAGACCCAGTACTTC
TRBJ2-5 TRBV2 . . CASSLGLDQETQYF TGTGCCAGCAGCCTCGGACTGGACCAAGAGACCCAGTACTTC
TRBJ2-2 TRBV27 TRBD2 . CASRRIYWGTSGGATGELFF TGTGCCAGCAGAAGAATATATTGGGGAACAAGCGGGGGGGCCACCGGGGAGCTGTTTTTT
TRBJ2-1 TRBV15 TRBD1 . CATSMATGGGEQFF TGTGCCACCAGCATGGCTACAGGGGGCGGGGAGCAGTTCTTC
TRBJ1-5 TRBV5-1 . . CASSRAGDQPQHF TGCGCCAGCAGCCGCGCGGGGGATCAGCCCCAGCATTTT
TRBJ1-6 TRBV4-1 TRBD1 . CASSHQPGQMSPLHF TGCGCCAGCAGCCATCAGCCGGGACAGATGTCACCCCTCCACTTT
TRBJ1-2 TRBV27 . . CASSPLGGATYGYTF TGTGCCAGCAGCCCGCTGGGGGGGGCCACCTATGGCTACACCTTC
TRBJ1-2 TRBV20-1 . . CSASDGSNYGYTF TGCAGTGCTAGTGACGGGAGTAACTATGGCTACACCTTC
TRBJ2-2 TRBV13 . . CASSNLASGELFF TGTGCCAGCAGCAACCTAGCGTCCGGGGAGCTGTTTTTT
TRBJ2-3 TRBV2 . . CASRRGESTDTQYF TGTGCCAGCCGCAGGGGTGAGAGCACAGATACGCAGTATTTT
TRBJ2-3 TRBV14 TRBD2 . CASSQGLAGVPGTDTQYF TGTGCCAGCAGCCAAGGGCTAGCGGGGGTTCCCGGCACAGATACGCAGTATTTT
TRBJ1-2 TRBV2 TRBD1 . CASSNVRQGADGYTF TGTGCCAGCAGTAACGTACGACAGGGGGCGGATGGCTACACCTTC
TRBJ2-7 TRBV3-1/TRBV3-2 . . CASSPDSYEQYF TGTGCCAGCAGCCCCGACAGTTACGAGCAGTACTTC
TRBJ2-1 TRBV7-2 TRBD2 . CASSLGPTSGGGFF TGTGCCAGCAGCTTAGGTCCGACTAGCGGGGGGGGCTTCTTC
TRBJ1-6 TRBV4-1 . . CASSQLTGSSYNSPLHF TGCGCCAGCAGCCAATTAACAGGGAGCTCCTATAATTCACCCCTCCACTTT